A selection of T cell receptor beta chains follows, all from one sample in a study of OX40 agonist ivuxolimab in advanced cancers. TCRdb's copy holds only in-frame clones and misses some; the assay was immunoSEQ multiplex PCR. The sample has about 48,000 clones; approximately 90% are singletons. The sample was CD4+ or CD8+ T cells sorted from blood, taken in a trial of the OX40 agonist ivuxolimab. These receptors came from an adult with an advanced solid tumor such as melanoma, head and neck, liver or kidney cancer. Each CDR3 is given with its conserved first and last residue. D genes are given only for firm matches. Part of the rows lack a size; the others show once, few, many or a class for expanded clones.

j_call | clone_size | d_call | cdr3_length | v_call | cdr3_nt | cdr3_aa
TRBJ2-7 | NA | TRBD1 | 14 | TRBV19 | TGTGCCAGTAGTGAACAGGGGCCTACCTACGAGCAGTACTTC | CASSEQGPTYEQYF
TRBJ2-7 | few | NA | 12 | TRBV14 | TGTGCCAGCAGCCTGACTTCCTACGAGCAGTACTTC | CASSLTSYEQYF
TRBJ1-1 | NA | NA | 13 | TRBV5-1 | TGCGCCAGCAGTCAAGGGTGGAACACTGAAGCTTTCTTT | CASSQGWNTEAFF
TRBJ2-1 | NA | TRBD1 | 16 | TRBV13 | TGTGCCAGCAGCTCGTCCGGGACAGGGATCTCATGGGAGCAGTTCTTC | CASSSSGTGISWEQFF
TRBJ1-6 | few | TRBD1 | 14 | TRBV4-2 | TGTGCCAGCACGGGGACAGGGGGAAACTCACCCCTCCACTTT | CASTGTGGNSPLHF
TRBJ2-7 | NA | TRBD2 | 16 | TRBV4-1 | TGCGCCAGCAGAGAATCCATGACTAGCGGGCCCTACGAGCAGTACTTC | CASRESMTSGPYEQYF
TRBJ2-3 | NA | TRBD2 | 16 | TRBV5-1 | TGCGCCAGCAGCCCCGGGCGGCGGGGGACTACAGATACGCAGTATTTT | CASSPGRRGTTDTQYF
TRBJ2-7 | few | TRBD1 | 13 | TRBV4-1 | TGCGCCAGCAGCCAAGAGGGACAGTCCGGGCAGTACTTC | CASSQEGQSGQYF
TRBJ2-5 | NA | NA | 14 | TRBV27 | TGTGCCAGCAGTTTCAATCCGGGGGAAGAGACCCAGTACTTC | CASSFNPGEETQYF
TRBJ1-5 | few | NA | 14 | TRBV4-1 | TGCGCCAGCAGCCAAGACCCGGACAGTTGGGTCGAACATTTT | CASSQDPDSWVEHF
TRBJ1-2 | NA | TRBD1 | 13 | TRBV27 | TGTGCCAGCAGTCCGGGACAGGGCATTGGCTACACCTTC | CASSPGQGIGYTF
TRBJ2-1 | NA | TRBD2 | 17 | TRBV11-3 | TGTGCCAGCAGCCCCCGGCAAGGAGCGGGAACCTACAATGAGCAGTTCTTC | CASSPRQGAGTYNEQFF
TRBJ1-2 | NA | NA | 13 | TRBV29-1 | TGCAGCATCGCCCCCCCTGGGCCTTATGGCTACACCTTC | CSIAPPGPYGYTF
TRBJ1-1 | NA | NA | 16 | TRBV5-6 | TGTGCCAGCAGCTTGTTGCAGGGCCAGATGGGAACTGAAGCTTTCTTT | CASSLLQGQMGTEAFF
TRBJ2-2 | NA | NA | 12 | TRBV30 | TGTGCCTGGAGTATAAGTCTCGGGGAGCTGTTTTTT | CAWSISLGELFF
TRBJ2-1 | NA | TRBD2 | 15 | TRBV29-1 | TGCAGCGTTACCCCCGGGACTAGCGGAAACAATGAGCAGTTCTTC | CSVTPGTSGNNEQFF
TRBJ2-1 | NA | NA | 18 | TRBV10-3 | TGTGCCATCAGTGAGTCTAGGGGGGGGCCTAGCTCCTACAATGAGCAGTTCTTC | CAISESRGGPSSYNEQFF
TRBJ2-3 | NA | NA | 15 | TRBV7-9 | TGTGCCAGCAGCTTAGACAGGGCGGGCACAGATACGCAGTATTTT | CASSLDRAGTDTQYF
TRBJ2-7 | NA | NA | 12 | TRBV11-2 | TGTGCCAGCAGCTTAAACAGCTACGAGCAGTACTTC | CASSLNSYEQYF
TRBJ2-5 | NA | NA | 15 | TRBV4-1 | TGCGCCAGCAGCCAAGTAATAGCGGCCCAAGAGACCCAGTACTTC | CASSQVIAAQETQYF
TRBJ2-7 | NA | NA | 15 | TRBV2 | TGTGCCAGCAGTGAAGGGGGGAACAACTCCTACGAGCAGTACTTC | CASSEGGNNSYEQYF
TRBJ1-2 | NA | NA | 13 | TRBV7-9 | TGTGCCAGCAGCTTGGTGATGGGTGAAGACTACACCTTC | CASSLVMGEDYTF
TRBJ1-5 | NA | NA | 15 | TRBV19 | TGTGCCAGTAGTTGGTCAGGCCCTGACAATCAGCCCCAGCATTTT | CASSWSGPDNQPQHF
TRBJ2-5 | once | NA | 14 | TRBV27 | TGTGCCAGCAGTTTTCAGGGTGTAGGGGAGACCCAGTACTTC | CASSFQGVGETQYF
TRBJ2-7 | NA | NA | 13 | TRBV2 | TGTGCCAGCAGTGGGGATCCAACCTACGAGCAGTACTTC | CASSGDPTYEQYF
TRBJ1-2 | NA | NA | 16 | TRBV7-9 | TGTGCCAGCAGCTCCATCACTCTGGGACGGACCTATGGCTACACCTTC | CASSSITLGRTYGYTF
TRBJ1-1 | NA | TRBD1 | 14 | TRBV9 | TGTGCCAGCAGCGTTACAGGGGGACTCACTGAAGCTTTCTTT | CASSVTGGLTEAFF
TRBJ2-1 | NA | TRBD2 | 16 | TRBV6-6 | TGTGCCAGCAGTACATTTACTAGCGGGAACTACAATGAGCAGTTCTTC | CASSTFTSGNYNEQFF
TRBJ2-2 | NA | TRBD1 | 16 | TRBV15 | TGTGCCACCAGCTCCTTGGACAGGCCGAACACCGGGGAGCTGTTTTTT | CATSSLDRPNTGELFF
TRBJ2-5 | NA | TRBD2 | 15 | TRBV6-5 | TGTGCCAGCAGTTACGAAGCGGGGGGGATGGAGACCCAGTACTTC | CASSYEAGGMETQYF
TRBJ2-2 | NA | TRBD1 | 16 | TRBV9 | TGTGCCAGCAGCCCAACCGGGACAGGAGGTTTCGGGGAGCTGTTTTTT | CASSPTGTGGFGELFF
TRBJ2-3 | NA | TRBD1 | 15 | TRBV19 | TGTGCCAGTAGTCTGACAGGGGGAAGGACAGATACGCAGTATTTT | CASSLTGGRTDTQYF
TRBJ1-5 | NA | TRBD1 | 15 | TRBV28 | TGTGCCAGCAGTAAACAGGGGGTTAGCAATCAGCCCCAGCATTTT | CASSKQGVSNQPQHF
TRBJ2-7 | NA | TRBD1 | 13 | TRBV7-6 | TGTGCCAGCAGCCCCGGACAGGGGTACGAGCAGTACTTC | CASSPGQGYEQYF
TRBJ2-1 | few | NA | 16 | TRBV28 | TGTGCCAGCAGTATCCTATTGGCGGGGGCGGGGAATGAGCAGTTCTTC | CASSILLAGAGNEQFF
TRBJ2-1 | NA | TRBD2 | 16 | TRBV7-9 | TGTGCCAGCAGCTTAAAAAGCGGGATGTCCTACAATGAGCAGTTCTTC | CASSLKSGMSYNEQFF
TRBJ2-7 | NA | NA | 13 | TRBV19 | TGTGCCAGTAGTCCTGCAGGTTCCTACGAGCAGTACTTC | CASSPAGSYEQYF
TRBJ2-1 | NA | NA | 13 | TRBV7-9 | TGTGCCAGCAGACCAAATACGGATAGCGAGCAGTTCTTC | CASRPNTDSEQFF
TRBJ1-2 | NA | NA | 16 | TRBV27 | TGTGCCAGCAGTTTATTCGGCGGACCCCTAAACTATGGCTACACCTTC | CASSLFGGPLNYGYTF
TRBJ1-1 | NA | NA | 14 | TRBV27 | TGTGCCAGCAGTTTATCGGGAGGGAGCACTGAAGCTTTCTTT | CASSLSGGSTEAFF
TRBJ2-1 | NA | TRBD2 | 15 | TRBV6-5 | TGTGCCAGCAGCAAATCGACTAGCGGGAGAAATGAGCAGTTCTTC | CASSKSTSGRNEQFF
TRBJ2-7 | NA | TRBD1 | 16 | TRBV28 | TGTGCCAGCAGTCCTGTAAGGACAGGGTCTGGTTACGAGCAGTACTTC | CASSPVRTGSGYEQYF
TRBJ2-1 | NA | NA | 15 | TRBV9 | TGTGCCAGCACCCAAGGGGGTGGGTCCTACAATGAGCAGTTCTTC | CASTQGGGSYNEQFF
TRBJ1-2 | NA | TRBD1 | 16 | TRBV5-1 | TGCGCCAGCAGCCAAATTGGGACAGGGGATAACTATGGCTACACCTTC | CASSQIGTGDNYGYTF